This TCR beta chain was obtained from a study of control samples from healthy donors and cancer patients. The assay was immunoSEQ multiplex PCR, and TCRdb's table has in-frame clones only and misses some. Counted here are about 34,000 clones, around 83% occurring once; the ten biggest clones make up roughly 1.5%. The CDR3 spans 13 residues. Germline loops: CDR1 SQVTM, CDR2 ANQGSEA. Trimming removed 4 bases at V and 4 bases at J, with 13 bases between. The TCR originated in a woman aged 35 to 49 with lung cancer. The sequenced material came from PBMCs. The chain carries TRBV29-1 and TRBJ1-2, with TRBD1 as a possible D gene (5 bases). The CDR3 spells CSVGQGATYGYTF. Here the CDR3 DNA reads TGCAGCGTTGGCCAGGGCGCAACCTATGGCTACACCTTC.